The clone carrying this T cell receptor beta chain occurred a few times. One entry per CDR3 protein, called by TCRdb with MiXCR from the RT-PCR reads. Seen here are more than 700,000 distinct CDR3 sequences, around 20% observed once, and the top ten hold roughly 10%. The sample comes from a study of response to subunit inactivated influenza vaccine. Germline CDR1 reads SGDLS; CDR2 reads YYNGEE. The V gene lost 2 bases and the J gene lost 4 bases, with 19 bases spanning the gap. The CDR3 spans 17 residues. The rearrangement joins TRBV9 to TRBJ2-1, with D perhaps TRBD1 (6 bases). The clonotype was recovered from a man aged 45-65 years who received an inactivated influenza vaccine. Specimen: PBMCs from blood, collected 5 days after vaccination. DNA of the CDR3: TGTGCCAGCAGCGTTGTGGTGGGGCAGGGGACATACAATGAGCAGTTCTTC. Its protein product is CASSVVVGQGTYNEQFF.